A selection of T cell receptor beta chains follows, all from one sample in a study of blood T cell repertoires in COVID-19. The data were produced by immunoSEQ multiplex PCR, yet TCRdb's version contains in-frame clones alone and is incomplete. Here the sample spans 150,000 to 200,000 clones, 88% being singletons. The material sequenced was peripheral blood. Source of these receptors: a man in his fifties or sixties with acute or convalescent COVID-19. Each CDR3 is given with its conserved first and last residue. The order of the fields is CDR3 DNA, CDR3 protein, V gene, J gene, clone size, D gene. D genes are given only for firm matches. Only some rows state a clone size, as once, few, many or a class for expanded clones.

cdr3_nt: TGTGCCAGCAGCCCCGTTTCTCTGAGTGTTCACTATGGCTACACCTTC
cdr3_aa: CASSPVSLSVHYGYTF
v_call: TRBV3-1/TRBV3-2
j_call: TRBJ1-2
clone_size: -
d_call: -

cdr3_nt: TGCGCCAGCAGCTTAGAAGACAGACGTGAAAAACTGTTTTTT
cdr3_aa: CASSLEDRREKLFF
v_call: TRBV5-1
j_call: TRBJ1-4
clone_size: -
d_call: -

cdr3_nt: TGTGCCAGCAGTTACCCTAAACTTGCGGCTAATGAAAAACTGTTTTTT
cdr3_aa: CASSYPKLAANEKLFF
v_call: TRBV6-2/TRBV6-3
j_call: TRBJ1-4
clone_size: once
d_call: -

cdr3_nt: TGTGCCAGCAGTTTTGGGGGGTCGGGGAATGAGCAGTTCTTC
cdr3_aa: CASSFGGSGNEQFF
v_call: TRBV27
j_call: TRBJ2-1
clone_size: -
d_call: -

cdr3_nt: TGCGCCAGCAGCTTGGTCCTCGGCTCCTACGAGCAGTACTTC
cdr3_aa: CASSLVLGSYEQYF
v_call: TRBV5-1
j_call: TRBJ2-7
clone_size: -
d_call: -

cdr3_nt: TGTGCCATCAAAAGACAGGGGAACACTGAAGCTTTCTTT
cdr3_aa: CAIKRQGNTEAFF
v_call: TRBV10-3
j_call: TRBJ1-1
clone_size: -
d_call: TRBD1

cdr3_nt: TGTGCCAGCAGTTACGACAGGGTCTCTGGCTACACCTTC
cdr3_aa: CASSYDRVSGYTF
v_call: TRBV6-5
j_call: TRBJ1-2
clone_size: -
d_call: TRBD1

cdr3_nt: TGCAGCGTTCAATCTATCGACAGGGGGCAGGGCACTGAAGCTTTCTTT
cdr3_aa: CSVQSIDRGQGTEAFF
v_call: TRBV29-1
j_call: TRBJ1-1
clone_size: -
d_call: TRBD1

cdr3_nt: TGTGCCAGCAGCCCCGGAGGGATCCCCACAGATACGCAGTATTTT
cdr3_aa: CASSPGGIPTDTQYF
v_call: TRBV11-3
j_call: TRBJ2-3
clone_size: -
d_call: -

cdr3_nt: TGTGCCAGTAGTTCACAGGGCACGGACACTGAAGCTTTCTTT
cdr3_aa: CASSSQGTDTEAFF
v_call: TRBV19
j_call: TRBJ1-1
clone_size: -
d_call: -

cdr3_nt: TGTGCCAGCAGCTTGGGACTAGCGGGCACAGATACGCAGTATTTT
cdr3_aa: CASSLGLAGTDTQYF
v_call: TRBV7-2
j_call: TRBJ2-3
clone_size: -
d_call: TRBD2

cdr3_nt: TGTGCCAGCAGTGAAGTGCCTCCAGGTACTGAAGCTTTCTTT
cdr3_aa: CASSEVPPGTEAFF
v_call: TRBV2
j_call: TRBJ1-1
clone_size: -
d_call: -

cdr3_nt: TGTGCCAGCAGTCCCTACACCGGGGAGCTGTTTTTT
cdr3_aa: CASSPYTGELFF
v_call: TRBV27
j_call: TRBJ2-2
clone_size: once
d_call: -

cdr3_nt: TGCAGCGCCTCGAGGCAGAGCTATGGCTACACCTTC
cdr3_aa: CSASRQSYGYTF
v_call: TRBV29-1
j_call: TRBJ1-2
clone_size: -
d_call: -

cdr3_nt: TGTGCCAGCAGTCCCGCGATCTATGGCTACACCTTC
cdr3_aa: CASSPAIYGYTF
v_call: TRBV28
j_call: TRBJ1-2
clone_size: -
d_call: -

cdr3_nt: TGTGCCAGTTCAACCCAGGGGGCAGCTTTATCGCATTTT
cdr3_aa: CASSTQGAALSHF
v_call: TRBV19
j_call: TRBJ1-5
clone_size: once
d_call: TRBD1

cdr3_nt: TGTGCCAGCACACTCGGAGGCTCCCAATACGAGCAGTACTTC
cdr3_aa: CASTLGGSQYEQYF
v_call: TRBV11-3
j_call: TRBJ2-7
clone_size: once
d_call: -

cdr3_nt: TGTGCCAGCAGTCCCAGGACTGGAATGAGCAGGGGGATTGGGCAGTTCTTC
cdr3_aa: CASSPRTGMSRGIGQFF
v_call: TRBV27
j_call: TRBJ2-1
clone_size: -
d_call: TRBD1

cdr3_nt: TGTGCCAGCAGCGGGGGCGGACAGGGGACCCTTAGGGGCTACACCTTC
cdr3_aa: CASSGGGQGTLRGYTF
v_call: TRBV7-2
j_call: TRBJ1-2
clone_size: -
d_call: TRBD1

cdr3_nt: TGTGCCAGCAGCTTGACAGGGAGCTCTGGAAACACCATATATTTT
cdr3_aa: CASSLTGSSGNTIYF
v_call: TRBV5-6
j_call: TRBJ1-3
clone_size: -
d_call: -

cdr3_nt: TGTGCCAGCAGTTACCCAAGGGGCAGCTCCAACACTGAAGCTTTCTTT
cdr3_aa: CASSYPRGSSNTEAFF
v_call: TRBV6-5
j_call: TRBJ1-1
clone_size: -
d_call: -

cdr3_nt: TGTGCCAGCAGCCCACTTGCCGGGACCGGGGAGCTGTTTTTT
cdr3_aa: CASSPLAGTGELFF
v_call: TRBV7-8
j_call: TRBJ2-2
clone_size: -
d_call: -

cdr3_nt: TGTGCCAGCAGTAGTCCTACAGTGAACTATGGCTACACCTTC
cdr3_aa: CASSSPTVNYGYTF
v_call: TRBV7-2
j_call: TRBJ1-2
clone_size: once
d_call: -

cdr3_nt: TGTGCCAGTAGTACAGGGGGTGGTACTGAAGCTTTCTTT
cdr3_aa: CASSTGGGTEAFF
v_call: TRBV19
j_call: TRBJ1-1
clone_size: -
d_call: TRBD1

cdr3_nt: TGCGCCAGCAGACGGACAGGTGATGGCTACACCTTC
cdr3_aa: CASRRTGDGYTF
v_call: TRBV5-1
j_call: TRBJ1-2
clone_size: -
d_call: TRBD1

cdr3_nt: TGTGCCAGCACCTTCAGCGGGAGGGCCTACGAGCAGTACTTC
cdr3_aa: CASTFSGRAYEQYF
v_call: TRBV6-6
j_call: TRBJ2-7
clone_size: -
d_call: TRBD2

cdr3_nt: TGTGCCAGCAGCTTAGCCCTAGCGGGGGTTGATGAGCAGTTCTTC
cdr3_aa: CASSLALAGVDEQFF
v_call: TRBV7-2
j_call: TRBJ2-1
clone_size: -
d_call: TRBD2

cdr3_nt: TGTGCCAGCAGCTTAGCGGGGAGCTCCTACGAGCAGTACTTC
cdr3_aa: CASSLAGSSYEQYF
v_call: TRBV7-8
j_call: TRBJ2-7
clone_size: few
d_call: -

cdr3_nt: TGTGCCAGCAGCCCGGGCGCGGGCGGGGGGGCCTATGGCTACACCTTC
cdr3_aa: CASSPGAGGGAYGYTF
v_call: TRBV7-2
j_call: TRBJ1-2
clone_size: -
d_call: -

cdr3_nt: TGTGCCAGTAGAGAGCGGCGGTCCTACAATGAGCAGTTCTTC
cdr3_aa: CASRERRSYNEQFF
v_call: TRBV19
j_call: TRBJ2-1
clone_size: -
d_call: -

cdr3_nt: TGCAGCGTACTAGCGGGAGCAGGGTATGAGCAGTACTTC
cdr3_aa: CSVLAGAGYEQYF
v_call: TRBV29-1
j_call: TRBJ2-7
clone_size: once
d_call: TRBD2

cdr3_nt: TGTGCCAGTAGTCCTCTATCAGCAGGGGTCCACGAGCAGTACTTC
cdr3_aa: CASSPLSAGVHEQYF
v_call: TRBV19
j_call: TRBJ2-7
clone_size: -
d_call: -

cdr3_nt: TGTGCCAGCAGTGAATCCGGGAATCCCTCGCGAAGGGCCATATATTTT
cdr3_aa: CASSESGNPSRRAIYF
v_call: TRBV25-1
j_call: TRBJ1-3
clone_size: -
d_call: -

cdr3_nt: TGTGCCAGCAGTTACGGACAGGGATTCCCAACTGAAGCTTTCTTT
cdr3_aa: CASSYGQGFPTEAFF
v_call: TRBV6-5
j_call: TRBJ1-1
clone_size: -
d_call: TRBD1

cdr3_nt: TGTGCCACCAGTGATTTTCGGTCCGACGGGAGGCTGGGGGGCGAGCAGTACTTC
cdr3_aa: CATSDFRSDGRLGGEQYF
v_call: TRBV24-1
j_call: TRBJ2-7
clone_size: -
d_call: TRBD2

cdr3_nt: TGTGCCAGTAGTATAGCAGGGAACTATGGCTACACCTTC
cdr3_aa: CASSIAGNYGYTF
v_call: TRBV19
j_call: TRBJ1-2
clone_size: -
d_call: -

cdr3_nt: TGTGCCAGCAGTTACAGGACAGGCGGGGAGCAGTACTTC
cdr3_aa: CASSYRTGGEQYF
v_call: TRBV6-5
j_call: TRBJ2-7
clone_size: once
d_call: TRBD1

cdr3_nt: TGTGCCAGCAGCCAAGATTCTCGGAGGGGCGACATCTACGAGCAGTACTTC
cdr3_aa: CASSQDSRRGDIYEQYF
v_call: TRBV14
j_call: TRBJ2-7
clone_size: -
d_call: -

cdr3_nt: TGTGCCAGTAGTAAGCCTACAGGGAAGGAGGTTGGCTACACCTTC
cdr3_aa: CASSKPTGKEVGYTF
v_call: TRBV19
j_call: TRBJ1-2
clone_size: -
d_call: -

cdr3_nt: TGCAGCGGAGGGAACACTGAAGCTTTCTTT
cdr3_aa: CSGGNTEAFF
v_call: TRBV29-1
j_call: TRBJ1-1
clone_size: -
d_call: -

cdr3_nt: TGTGCCAGCAGTTACTTGGACAGGGCCCCACCGAACACTGAAGCTTTCTTT
cdr3_aa: CASSYLDRAPPNTEAFF
v_call: TRBV6-2/TRBV6-3
j_call: TRBJ1-1
clone_size: -
d_call: TRBD1

cdr3_nt: TGCGCCAGCAGCTTGGAAGGAGCCAGGGGAAATGGCTACACCTTC
cdr3_aa: CASSLEGARGNGYTF
v_call: TRBV5-1
j_call: TRBJ1-2
clone_size: -
d_call: -

cdr3_nt: TGTGCCAGCAGCAATTCCAAGAGCTCCTATAATTCACCCCTCCACTTT
cdr3_aa: CASSNSKSSYNSPLHF
v_call: TRBV9
j_call: TRBJ1-6
clone_size: -
d_call: -

cdr3_nt: TGTGCCAGCTCACCACTGGGCCAATTTGATACTGAAGCTTTCTTT
cdr3_aa: CASSPLGQFDTEAFF
v_call: TRBV18
j_call: TRBJ1-1
clone_size: -
d_call: -

cdr3_nt: TGTGCCAGCAGTTTATCGATGCAGGGTATTGGTAGGACCGGGGAGCTGTTTTTT
cdr3_aa: CASSLSMQGIGRTGELFF
v_call: TRBV27
j_call: TRBJ2-2
clone_size: -
d_call: -

cdr3_nt: TGTGCCAGCAGCTCCTGGACAGGGGGCGTTGAGGGTCGGACAGATACGCAGTATTTT
cdr3_aa: CASSSWTGGVEGRTDTQYF
v_call: TRBV13
j_call: TRBJ2-3
clone_size: -
d_call: TRBD1

cdr3_nt: TGTGCCAGCAGCCAAGAATTGGTGGGGGGTCTAGCTAATGAAAAACTGTTTTTT
cdr3_aa: CASSQELVGGLANEKLFF
v_call: TRBV4-2
j_call: TRBJ1-4
clone_size: -
d_call: -

cdr3_nt: TGTGCCAGCAGCCCGCGACAGGGGGTCTCTAAAATTTGGAACACTGAAGCTTTCTTT
cdr3_aa: CASSPRQGVSKIWNTEAFF
v_call: TRBV11-2
j_call: TRBJ1-1
clone_size: once
d_call: TRBD1

cdr3_nt: TGTGCCAGTAGTATAGTCACTAGCGGGGGTACCTACAATGAGCAGTTCTTC
cdr3_aa: CASSIVTSGGTYNEQFF
v_call: TRBV19
j_call: TRBJ2-1
clone_size: -
d_call: TRBD2

cdr3_nt: TGTGCCAGCCTGCGGAGGGGCCTCGGGGTGTCCTACAATGAGCAGTTCTTC
cdr3_aa: CASLRRGLGVSYNEQFF
v_call: TRBV5-6
j_call: TRBJ2-1
clone_size: -
d_call: -

cdr3_nt: TGTGCCAGCAGCGTAGGTGCAGGCCCAGAAGAGACCCAGTACTTC
cdr3_aa: CASSVGAGPEETQYF
v_call: TRBV9
j_call: TRBJ2-5
clone_size: -
d_call: -

cdr3_nt: TGTGCCAGCAGCGCCGGGACTAGCGGGAGAGCCGGGGAGCTGTTTTTT
cdr3_aa: CASSAGTSGRAGELFF
v_call: TRBV5-4
j_call: TRBJ2-2
clone_size: -
d_call: TRBD2

cdr3_nt: TGTGCCAGCAGCCGGGAGGGGGAGTACACCGGGGAGCTGTTTTTT
cdr3_aa: CASSREGEYTGELFF
v_call: TRBV6-5
j_call: TRBJ2-2
clone_size: -
d_call: TRBD2

cdr3_nt: TGTGCCAGCAGCGCCCCAGGGGAGGGCTACACCTTC
cdr3_aa: CASSAPGEGYTF
v_call: TRBV11-3
j_call: TRBJ1-2
clone_size: -
d_call: -